The clone carrying this T cell receptor (beta chain) was seen a handful of times. This specimen belongs to a study of blood T cell repertoires in COVID-19. Study overall: The study drew acute and convalescent COVID-19 samples from the United States, Italy and Spain. PBMCs, B-cell-depleted T cells, or T cells provided the cDNA or gDNA that made up the material.

Authors' processing steps: Nucleated cell counts were estimated from reference gene primer amplification. This table comes from immunoSEQ multiplex PCR, and its TCRdb copy is limited to in-frame clones, with some not included. The DNA was the basis for D and trimming; V, J and clone size are from that table. Of 300,000 to 350,000 clones listed, 75% to 90% are singletons. The CDR3 runs to 15 residues. V lost 7 bases, J lost 3 bases, and 18 bases lay in between. From germline, CDR1 is LNHDA and CDR2 SQIVND (reference sequence). The chain couples TRBV19 to TRBJ1-1, with D possibly TRBD1 on 5 matching bases. This receptor was identified in a man aged 18 to 35 with active or convalescent COVID-19. The sequenced sample consisted of peripheral blood. The CDR3 nucleotides read TGTGCCAGTACGACTTCCGGGACTAGTTACACTGAAGCTTTCTTT. Its protein product is CASTTSGTSYTEAFF.